What follows are 8 T cell receptor beta chains derived from one specimen sequenced in a study of technical replicates of blood from a few donors. Assay used: immunoSEQ multiplex PCR; TCRdb lists only in-frame clones, some missing. Among tens of thousands of clones listed, approximately 95% were seen once. Sequencing was done on a sample of T cells isolated from PBMCs. These TCRs come from a human donor in good health.

This rearrangement joins TRBV2 to TRBJ2-3; 14 nucleotides match TRBD2. J gave up 6 bases and V 4 bases, and 3 bases lay outside the gene matches. This CDR3 has 15 residues. Germline V gives CDR1 SNHLY, CDR2 FYNNEI. The CDR3 here is CASSGTSGRSDTQYF. CDR3 in DNA: TGTGCCAGCAGTGGGACTAGCGGGAGGTCGGATACGCAGTATTTT.

This clone was seen a single time. This chain uses TRBV6-5 with TRBJ1-2; tentatively, D is TRBD1 (6 bases). V shed 2 bases and J shed 7 bases, with 14 bases lying between them. Germline CDR1 and CDR2: MNHEY and SVGAGI. This CDR3 comprises 14 residues. The DNA of the CDR3 is TGTGCCAGCAGTTACACGACAGGTCTCGGTGGCTACACCTTC. Protein: CASSYTTGLGGYTF.

The chain links TRBV2 to TRBJ2-1; 12 nucleotides agree with TRBD2. The trim removed 8 bases at V and 7 bases at J, leaving 6 bases unmatched. CDR1 and CDR2 (germline): SNHLY, FYNNEI. This CDR3 has 14 residues. CDR3 sequence reads: CASDGLAGRNEQFF. The CDR3 nucleotides read TGTGCCAGCGACGGACTAGCGGGAAGGAATGAGCAGTTCTTC. Combining the CDR3 with reference TRBV2 and TRBJ2-1 gives the whole variable domain EPEVTQTPSHQVTQMGQEVILRCVPISNHLYFYWYRQILGQKVEFLVSFYNNEISEKSEIFDDQFSVERPDGSNFTLKIRSTKLEDSAMYFCASDGLAGRNEQFFGPGTRLTVL.

This chain connects TRBV5-3 to TRBJ1-2, with no clear D. TRBV5-3 carries the ORF label, with uncertain function. The germline V and J ends were trimmed by 0 bases and 8 bases, with 11 bases remaining between them. The length of the CDR3 is 13 residues. CDR3 in DNA: TGTGCCAGAAGCTTGGTGCGTTTCGGGGGCTACACCTTC. It translates to CARSLVRFGGYTF.

The chain has TRBV6-1 and TRBJ2-7; D is undetermined. CDR3 length: 16 amino acids. Germline V CDR1 and CDR2: MNHNS, SASEGT. V was shortened by 2 bases and J by 0 bases, with 14 bases between the two germline ends. As DNA, the CDR3 is TGTGCCAGCAGTGAATCTTGGGCCAGCCACTCCTACGAGCAGTACTTC. It yields the protein CASSESWASHSYEQYF.

The CDR3 loop is CASSLGQGAIYGYTF. CDR3 in DNA: TGTGCCAGCAGCTTAGGACAGGGGGCTATTTATGGCTACACCTTC. The chain couples TRBV7-3 to TRBJ1-2; 11 positions match TRBD1. The ends lost 2 bases at V and 5 bases at J; junction bases unmatched: 4. The germline V gene encodes CDR1 SGHTA and CDR2 FQGTGA. The CDR3 runs to 15 residues.

The V and J genes are TRBV5-1 and TRBJ2-7; no clear D gene. The ends were cut back, 2 bases at V and 7 bases at J, with 22 bases in the middle. Germline lookup yields CDR1 SGHRS and CDR2 YFSETQ. The CDR3 extends over 16 amino acids. CDR3 nucleotides: TGCGCCAGCAGCTTAAAAGGTCCGGTTCTGATGAGGGAGCAGTACTTC. This translates into CASSLKGPVLMREQYF.

Only one count was recorded for this clone. The chain couples TRBV27 to TRBJ2-7; possibly TRBD1 for D (6 bases). This CDR3 region has 13 residues. Trimming removed 5 bases from V and 7 bases from J, with 15 bases in between. The V gene's germline CDR1 is MNHEY and CDR2 SMNVEV (reference sequence). CDR3 DNA: TGTGCCAGCAGTCCGTCCGACAGGCTGGAGCAGTACTTC. Translating it yields CASSPSDRLEQYF.